This T cell receptor beta chain was sequenced for a study of cytotoxic CD8 clonotypes in ibrutinib-treated CLL. Study background: The group held over nine relapsed/refractory and 15 treatment-naive patients, with roughly 17 IGHV unmutated. On average, over 80,000 productive rearrangements and under 300,000 productive templates per sample. Study outcomes and limitations: Clonality increased with ibrutinib response but returned toward baseline at progression.

Germline values: CDR1 LGHNT, CDR2 FRNRAP. V shed 5 bases and J shed 4 bases, with 14 bases lying between them. CDR3 length equals 14 residues. Produced via immunoSEQ multiplex PCR; TCRdb's table is partial and in-frame only. The table records fewer than 30,000 clones, 65% to 75% of them present only once. About this clone: Its cognate antigen is unknown.

The specimen was PBMCs, collected after 24 months of ibrutinib treatment. This clonotype originated in a human donor with chronic lymphocytic leukemia. This chain connects TRBV12-5 to TRBJ2-5; D may be TRBD1 (6 bases). The CDR3 bases are TGTGCTAGTGGTCTACGAACGACAGGAGAGACCCAGTACTTC. Its translation: CASGLRTTGETQYF. Variable domain in full (rest from reference TRBV12-5 and TRBJ2-5): DARVTQTPRHKVTEMGQEVTMRCQPILGHNTVFWYRQTMMQGLELLAYFRNRAPLDDSGMPKDRFSAEMPDATLATLKIQPSEPRDSAVYFCASGLRTTGETQYFGPGTRLLVL.